These 2 T cell receptor beta chains originate from one sample sequenced in a study of post-analysis software for immune sequencing data. General study results and limits: Comparison of patients with controls showed five TRBV segments more frequent in patients, TRBV5-6, TRBV5-1 and TRBV20-1 among them.

These receptors' antigens are unknown. Incorporated into the TCR beta cDNA libraries were unique molecular identifiers, which served to reduce PCR and sequencing biases. In TCRdb, the PCR reads were re-called with MiXCR into one record per CDR3 protein. The data contain 380,000 or so distinct CDR3 sequences, approximately 33% of them seen just once; the ten biggest clones take up about an eighth. Sequencing used blood. Every receptor here comes from a girl between 10 and 17 years old with multiple sclerosis.

The rearrangement uses TRBV9 and TRBJ1-2, with 10 positions matching TRBD1. The ends lost 7 bases at V and 7 bases at J; junction bases unmatched: 10. The CDR3 consists of 14 residues. The V gene's germline CDR1 is SGDLS and CDR2 YYNGEE. The CDR3 spells CASGRGQGLFGYTF. The DNA of the CDR3 is TGTGCCAGCGGGAGGGGACAGGGGTTATTTGGCTACACCTTC.

This clonotype came up a few times. The rearrangement joins TRBV7-6 to TRBJ2-3; D call uncertain. CDR3 size: 17 residues. Germline V gene lookup returns CDR1 SGHVS and CDR2 FNYEAQ. Trimming removed 5 bases at V and 4 bases at J, with 22 bases between. The DNA for the CDR3 is TGTGCCAGCAGCCCAGCCCCCGGCGGACGGTCCTCAGATACGCAGTATTTT. Its translation: CASSPAPGGRSSDTQYF.